This entry features one T cell receptor beta chain sequence. The antigen is not known. This record comes from a study of cytomegalovirus exposure and HLA in healthy donors. The study, taken as a whole, reports: The study recorded about 150 TCR beta chains that were cytomegalovirus-associated. Later analysis showed most CMV-associated TCR beta chains appearing HLA-restricted.

13 Jbeta primers and 60 Vbeta primers were used for the PCR. The assay was immunoSEQ multiplex PCR, and TCRdb's table has in-frame clones only and misses some. The table includes some 170,000 clones, 70% to 80% detected once. The CDR3 runs to 14 residues. Trimming pared 6 bases from V and 7 bases from J, leaving 16 bases between. The germline CDR1 and CDR2 sequences are SNHLY and FYNNEI. Sample: PBMCs. The chain joins TRBV2 to TRBJ2-1, with a possible D match to TRBD2 (5 bases). The TCR sequence derives from a man aged 30 to 45 in good health and CMV-seropositive. CDR3 nucleotides: TGTGCCAGCAGCGAGGGCTTAAGCGTAAATGAGCAGTTCTTC. This translates into CASSEGLSVNEQFF. The full variable domain, its missing parts supplied by reference TRBV2 and TRBJ2-1, is EPEVTQTPSHQVTQMGQEVILRCVPISNHLYFYWYRQILGQKVEFLVSFYNNEISEKSEIFDDQFSVERPDGSNFTLKIRSTKLEDSAMYFCASSEGLSVNEQFFGPGTRLTVL.